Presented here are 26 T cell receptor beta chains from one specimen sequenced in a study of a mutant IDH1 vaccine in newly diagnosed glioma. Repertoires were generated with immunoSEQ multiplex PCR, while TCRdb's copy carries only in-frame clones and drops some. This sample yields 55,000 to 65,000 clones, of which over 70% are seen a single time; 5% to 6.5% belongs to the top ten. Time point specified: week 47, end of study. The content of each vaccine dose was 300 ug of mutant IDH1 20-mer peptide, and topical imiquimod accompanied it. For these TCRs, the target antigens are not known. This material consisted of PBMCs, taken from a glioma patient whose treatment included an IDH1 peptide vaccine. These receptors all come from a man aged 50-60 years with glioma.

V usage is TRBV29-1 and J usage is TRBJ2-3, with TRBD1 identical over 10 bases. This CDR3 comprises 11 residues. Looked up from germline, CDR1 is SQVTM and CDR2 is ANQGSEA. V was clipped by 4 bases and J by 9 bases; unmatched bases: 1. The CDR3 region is CSVAGQGTQYF. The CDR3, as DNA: TGCAGCGTTGCGGGACAGGGGACGCAGTATTTT.

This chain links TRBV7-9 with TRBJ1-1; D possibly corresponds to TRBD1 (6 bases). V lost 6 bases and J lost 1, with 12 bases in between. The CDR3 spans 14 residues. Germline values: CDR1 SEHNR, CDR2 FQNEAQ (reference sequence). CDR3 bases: TGTGCCAGCAGTTATCGGGACAAGAACACTGAAGCTTTCTTT. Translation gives CASSYRDKNTEAFF.

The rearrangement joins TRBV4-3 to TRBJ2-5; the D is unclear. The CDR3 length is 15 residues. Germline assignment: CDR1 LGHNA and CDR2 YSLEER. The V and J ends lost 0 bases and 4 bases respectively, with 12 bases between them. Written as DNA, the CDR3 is TGCGCCAGCAGCCAAGACAGAGGCGTGGGAGAGACCCAGTACTTC. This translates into CASSQDRGVGETQYF.

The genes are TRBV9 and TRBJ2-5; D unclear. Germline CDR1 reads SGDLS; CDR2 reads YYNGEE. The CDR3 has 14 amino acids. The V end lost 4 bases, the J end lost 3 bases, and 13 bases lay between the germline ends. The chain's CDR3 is CASSPLLGEETQYF. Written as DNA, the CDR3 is TGTGCCAGCAGCCCCCTCTTAGGTGAAGAGACCCAGTACTTC.

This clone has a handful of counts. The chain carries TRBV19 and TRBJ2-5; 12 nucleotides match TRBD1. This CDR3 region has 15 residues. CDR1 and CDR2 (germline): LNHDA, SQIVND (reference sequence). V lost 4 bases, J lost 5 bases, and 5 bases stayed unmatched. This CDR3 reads CASSTGQGAGETQYF. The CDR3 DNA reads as TGTGCCAGTAGTACGGGACAGGGGGCCGGTGAGACCCAGTACTTC.

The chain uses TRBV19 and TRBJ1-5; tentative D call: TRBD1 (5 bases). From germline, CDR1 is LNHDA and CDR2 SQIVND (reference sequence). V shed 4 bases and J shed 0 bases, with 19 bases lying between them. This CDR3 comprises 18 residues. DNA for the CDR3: TGTGCCAGTAGTAGCCAGGGAATTGGGCTTTATAGCAATCAGCCCCAGCATTTT. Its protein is CASSSQGIGLYSNQPQHF.

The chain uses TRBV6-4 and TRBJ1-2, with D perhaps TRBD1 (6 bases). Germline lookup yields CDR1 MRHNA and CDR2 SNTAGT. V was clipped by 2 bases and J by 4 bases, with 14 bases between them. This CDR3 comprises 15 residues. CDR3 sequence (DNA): TGTGCCAGCAGTGACGAAGCGGGACAAAGCTATGGCTACACCTTC. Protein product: CASSDEAGQSYGYTF.

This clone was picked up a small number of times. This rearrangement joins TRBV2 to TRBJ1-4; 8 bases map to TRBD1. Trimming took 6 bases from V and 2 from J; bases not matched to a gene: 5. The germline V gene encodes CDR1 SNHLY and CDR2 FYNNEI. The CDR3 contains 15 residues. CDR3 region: CASRLTGATNEKLFF. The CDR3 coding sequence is TGTGCCAGCAGATTGACAGGGGCTACTAATGAAAAACTGTTTTTT.

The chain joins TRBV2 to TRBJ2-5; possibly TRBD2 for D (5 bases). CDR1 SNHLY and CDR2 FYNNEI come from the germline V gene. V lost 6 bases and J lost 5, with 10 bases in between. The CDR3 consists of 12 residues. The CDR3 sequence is CASSSGVETQYF. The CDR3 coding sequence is TGTGCCAGCAGCTCCGGGGTGGAGACCCAGTACTTC.

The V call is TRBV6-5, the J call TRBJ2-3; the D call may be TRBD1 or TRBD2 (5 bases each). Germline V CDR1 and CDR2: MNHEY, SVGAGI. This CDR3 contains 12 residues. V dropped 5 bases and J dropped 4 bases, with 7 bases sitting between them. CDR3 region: CASSRDADTQYF. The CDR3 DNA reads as TGTGCCAGCAGTAGGGACGCAGATACGCAGTATTTT.

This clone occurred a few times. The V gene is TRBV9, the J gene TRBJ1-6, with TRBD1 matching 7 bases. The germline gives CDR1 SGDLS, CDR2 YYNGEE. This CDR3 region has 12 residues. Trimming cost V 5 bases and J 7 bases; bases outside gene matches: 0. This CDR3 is CASRQGNSPLHF. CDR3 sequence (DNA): TGTGCCAGCAGACAGGGGAATTCACCCCTCCACTTT.

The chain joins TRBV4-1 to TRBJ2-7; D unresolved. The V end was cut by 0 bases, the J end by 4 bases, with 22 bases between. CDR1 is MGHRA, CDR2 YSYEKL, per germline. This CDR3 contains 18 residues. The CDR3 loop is CASSQEDRLVSAKYEQYF. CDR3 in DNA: TGCGCCAGCAGCCAAGAAGACCGGCTGGTTTCGGCTAAATACGAGCAGTACTTC.

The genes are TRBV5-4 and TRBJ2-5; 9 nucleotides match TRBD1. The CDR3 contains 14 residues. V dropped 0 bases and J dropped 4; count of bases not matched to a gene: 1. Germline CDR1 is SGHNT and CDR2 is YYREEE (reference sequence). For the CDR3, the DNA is TGTGCCAGCAGCTTGGGACAGGGGGTAGAGACCCAGTACTTC. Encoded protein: CASSLGQGVETQYF.

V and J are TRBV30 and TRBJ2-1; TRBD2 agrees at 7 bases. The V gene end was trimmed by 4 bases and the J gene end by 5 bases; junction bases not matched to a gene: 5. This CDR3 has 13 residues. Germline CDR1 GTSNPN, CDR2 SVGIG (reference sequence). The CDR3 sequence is CAWNWGGDNEQFF. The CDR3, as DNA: TGTGCCTGGAACTGGGGAGGGGACAATGAGCAGTTCTTC.

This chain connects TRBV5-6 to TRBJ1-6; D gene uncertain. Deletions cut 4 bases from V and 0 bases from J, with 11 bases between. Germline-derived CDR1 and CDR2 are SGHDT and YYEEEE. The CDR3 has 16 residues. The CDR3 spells CASSLTPSSYNSPLHF. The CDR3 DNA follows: TGTGCCAGCAGCCTAACCCCGAGCTCCTATAATTCACCCCTCCACTTT.

In nucleotides, the CDR3 is TGTGCCAGCAGTGGAGCGGGGGGGCCCCAAGAGACCCAGTACTTC. It yields the protein CASSGAGGPQETQYF. The rearrangement joins TRBV25-1 to TRBJ2-5, with 10 bases identical to TRBD2. Germline V gene sequence: CDR1 MGHDK, CDR2 SYGVNS. J was trimmed by 1 base and V by 4 bases; bases with no gene match: 3. This CDR3 has 15 residues.

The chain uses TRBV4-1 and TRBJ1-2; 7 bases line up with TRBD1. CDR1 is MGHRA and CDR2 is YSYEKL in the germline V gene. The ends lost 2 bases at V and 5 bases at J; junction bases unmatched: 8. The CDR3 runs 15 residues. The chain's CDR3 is CASSQYVQGPYGYTF. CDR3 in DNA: TGCGCCAGCAGCCAATACGTACAGGGGCCATATGGCTACACCTTC.

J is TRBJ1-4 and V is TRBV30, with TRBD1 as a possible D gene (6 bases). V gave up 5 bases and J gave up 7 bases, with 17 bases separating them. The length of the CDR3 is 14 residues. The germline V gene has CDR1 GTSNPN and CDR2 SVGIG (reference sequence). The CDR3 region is CAWSEGGRGEKLFF. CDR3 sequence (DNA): TGTGCCTGGTCCGAGGGGGGAAGGGGTGAAAAACTGTTTTTT. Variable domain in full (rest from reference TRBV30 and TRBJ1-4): SQTIHQWPATLVQPVGSPLSLECTVEGTSNPNLYWYRQAAGRGLQLLFYSVGIGQISSEVPQNLSASRPQDRQFILSSKKLLLSDSGFYLCAWSEGGRGEKLFFGSGTQLSVL.

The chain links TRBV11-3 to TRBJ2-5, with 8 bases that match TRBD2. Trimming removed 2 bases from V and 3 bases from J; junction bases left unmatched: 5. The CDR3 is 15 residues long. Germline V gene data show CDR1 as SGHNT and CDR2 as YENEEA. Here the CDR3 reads CASSLRVSGEETQYF. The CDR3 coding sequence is TGTGCCAGCAGCTTAAGGGTTAGCGGGGAAGAGACCCAGTACTTC.

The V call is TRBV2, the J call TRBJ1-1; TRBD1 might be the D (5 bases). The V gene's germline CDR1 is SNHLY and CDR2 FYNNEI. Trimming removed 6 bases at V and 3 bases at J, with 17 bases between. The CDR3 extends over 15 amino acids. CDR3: CASSPWTGGYTEAFF. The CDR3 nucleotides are TGTGCCAGCAGCCCATGGACGGGGGGGTACACTGAAGCTTTCTTT.

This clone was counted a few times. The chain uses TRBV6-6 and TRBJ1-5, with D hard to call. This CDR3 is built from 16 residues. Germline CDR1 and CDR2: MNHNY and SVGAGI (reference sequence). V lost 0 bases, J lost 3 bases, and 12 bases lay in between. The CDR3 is CASSYSSRVFNQPQHF. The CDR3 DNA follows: TGTGCCAGCAGTTACTCGAGTCGGGTCTTCAATCAGCCCCAGCATTTT.

Here the CDR3 DNA reads TGCGCCAGCAGCGGGTTAGACAGGGGTACGGGCTACACCTTC. It yields the protein CASSGLDRGTGYTF. This chain uses TRBV5-1 with TRBJ1-2; 8 bases are a match to TRBD1. Unmatched junction bases numbered 10, after V lost 4 bases and J lost 8 bases. Germline V gene sequence: CDR1 SGHRS, CDR2 YFSETQ. This CDR3 region has 14 residues.

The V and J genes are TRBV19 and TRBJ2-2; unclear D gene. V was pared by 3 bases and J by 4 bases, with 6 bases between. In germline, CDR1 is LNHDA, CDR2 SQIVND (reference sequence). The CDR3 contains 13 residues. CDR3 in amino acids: CASSIKGTGELFF. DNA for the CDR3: TGTGCCAGTAGTATCAAGGGCACCGGGGAGCTGTTTTTT.

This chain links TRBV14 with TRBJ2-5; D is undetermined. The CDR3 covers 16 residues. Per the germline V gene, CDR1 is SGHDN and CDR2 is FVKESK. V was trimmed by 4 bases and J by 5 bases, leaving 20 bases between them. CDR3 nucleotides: TGTGCCAGCAGCCCCCGACAATCTCAGAGGTTGGAGACCCAGTACTTC. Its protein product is CASSPRQSQRLETQYF.

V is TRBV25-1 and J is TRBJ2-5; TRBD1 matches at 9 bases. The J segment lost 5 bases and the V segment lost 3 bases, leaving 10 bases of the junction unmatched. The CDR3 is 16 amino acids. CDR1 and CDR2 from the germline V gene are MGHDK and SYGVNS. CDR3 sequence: CASSESNRGLSETQYF. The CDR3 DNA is TGTGCCAGCAGTGAGTCGAACAGGGGGCTATCGGAGACCCAGTACTTC.

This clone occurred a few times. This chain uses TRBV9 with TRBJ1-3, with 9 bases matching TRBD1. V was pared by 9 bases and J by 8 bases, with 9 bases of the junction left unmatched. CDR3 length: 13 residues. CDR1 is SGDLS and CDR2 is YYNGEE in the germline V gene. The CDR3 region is CATGTGRSDTIYF. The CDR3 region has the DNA TGTGCCACCGGGACAGGGCGTTCGGACACCATATATTTT. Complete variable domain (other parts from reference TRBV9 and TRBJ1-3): DSGVTQTPKHLITATGQRVTLRCSPRSGDLSVYWYQQSLDQGLQFLIQYYNGEERAKGNILERFSAQQFPDLHSELNLSSLELGDSALYFCATGTGRSDTIYFGEGSWLTVV.